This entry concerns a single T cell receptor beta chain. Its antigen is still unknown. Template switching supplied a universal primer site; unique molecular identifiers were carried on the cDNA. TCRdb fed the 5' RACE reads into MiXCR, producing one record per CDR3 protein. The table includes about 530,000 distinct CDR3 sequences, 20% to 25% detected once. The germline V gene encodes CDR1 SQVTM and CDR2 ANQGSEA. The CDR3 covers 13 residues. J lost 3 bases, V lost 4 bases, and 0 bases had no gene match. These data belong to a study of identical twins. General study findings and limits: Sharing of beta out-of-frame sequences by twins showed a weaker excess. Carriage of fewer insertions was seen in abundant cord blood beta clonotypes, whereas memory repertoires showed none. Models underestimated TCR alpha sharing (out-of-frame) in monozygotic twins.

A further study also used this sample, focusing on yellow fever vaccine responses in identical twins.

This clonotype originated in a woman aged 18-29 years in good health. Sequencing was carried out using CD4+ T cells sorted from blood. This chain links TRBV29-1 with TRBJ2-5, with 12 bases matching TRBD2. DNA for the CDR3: TGCAGCGTTGGACTAGCGGGAGAAGAGACCCAGTACTTC. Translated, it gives CSVGLAGEETQYF.